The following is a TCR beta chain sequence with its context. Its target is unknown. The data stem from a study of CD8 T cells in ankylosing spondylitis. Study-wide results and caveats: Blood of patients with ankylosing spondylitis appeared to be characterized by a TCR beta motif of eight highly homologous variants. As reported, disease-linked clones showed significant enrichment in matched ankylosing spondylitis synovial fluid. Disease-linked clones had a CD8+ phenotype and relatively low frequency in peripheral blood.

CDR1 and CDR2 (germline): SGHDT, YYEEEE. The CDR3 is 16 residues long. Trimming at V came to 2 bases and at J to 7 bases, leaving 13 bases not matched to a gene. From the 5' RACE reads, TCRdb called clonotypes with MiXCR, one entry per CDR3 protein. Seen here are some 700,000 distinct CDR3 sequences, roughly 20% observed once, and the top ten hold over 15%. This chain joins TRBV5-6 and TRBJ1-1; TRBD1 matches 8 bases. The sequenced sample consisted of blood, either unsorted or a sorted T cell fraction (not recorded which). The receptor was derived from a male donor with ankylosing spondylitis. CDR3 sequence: CASSLWGLSTGVEAFF. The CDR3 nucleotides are TGTGCCAGCAGCTTATGGGGCCTATCGACAGGGGTTGAAGCTTTCTTT. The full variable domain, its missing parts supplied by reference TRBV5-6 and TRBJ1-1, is DAGVTQSPTHLIKTRGQQVTLRCSPKSGHDTVSWYQQALGQGPQFIFQYYEEEERQRGNFPDRFSGHQFPNYSSELNVNALLLGDSALYLCASSLWGLSTGVEAFFGQGTRLTVV.